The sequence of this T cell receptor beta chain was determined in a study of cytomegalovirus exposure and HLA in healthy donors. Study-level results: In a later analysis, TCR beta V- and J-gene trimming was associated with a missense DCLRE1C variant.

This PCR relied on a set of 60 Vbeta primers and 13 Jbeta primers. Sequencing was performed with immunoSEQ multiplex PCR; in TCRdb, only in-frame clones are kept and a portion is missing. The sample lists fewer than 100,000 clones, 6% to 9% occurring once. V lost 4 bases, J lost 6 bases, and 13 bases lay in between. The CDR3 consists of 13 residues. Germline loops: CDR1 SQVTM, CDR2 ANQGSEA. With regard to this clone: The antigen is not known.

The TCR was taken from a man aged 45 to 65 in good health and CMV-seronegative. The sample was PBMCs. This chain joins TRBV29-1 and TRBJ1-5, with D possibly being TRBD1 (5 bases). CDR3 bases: TGCAGCGTTGGGCAGGGAAGGGGTCAGCCCCAGCATTTT. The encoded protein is CSVGQGRGQPQHF.